The 9 T cell receptor beta chains below come from one sample, sequenced in a study of blood T cell repertoires in COVID-19. TCRdb's copy holds only in-frame clones and misses some; the assay was immunoSEQ multiplex PCR. The sample has 68,000 or so clones, 88% seen once. Sequences were obtained from peripheral blood. The receptor source for this set is a human donor in a cohort sampled during active COVID-19.

The V gene is TRBV5-1, the J gene TRBJ2-3; the D gene is possibly TRBD1 (5 bases). This CDR3 comprises 14 residues. The germline CDR1 and CDR2 sequences are SGHRS and YFSETQ. V gave up 4 bases and J gave up 4 bases, with 13 bases separating them. CDR3 coding DNA: TGCGCCAGCAGCCCTAAGGGGTTGGCAGATACGCAGTATTTT. It translates to CASSPKGLADTQYF.

This clone was detected once. The chain couples TRBV20-1 to TRBJ1-5; no definite D call. The CDR3 is 11 amino acids. In germline, CDR1 is DFQATT, CDR2 SNEGSKA (reference sequence). Trimming pared 6 bases from V and 2 bases from J, leaving 5 bases between. The CDR3 protein is CSALGNQPQHF. The CDR3 DNA follows: TGCAGTGCCCTTGGCAATCAGCCCCAGCATTTT.

This sequence joins TRBV19 and TRBJ1-5, with 9 bases aligning to TRBD1. The CDR3 runs 16 residues. Germline CDR1 LNHDA, CDR2 SQIVND (reference sequence). The J segment lost 6 bases and the V segment lost 4 bases, leaving 10 bases of the junction unmatched. The chain's CDR3 is CASSTEGQGVGQPQHF. CDR3 in DNA: TGTGCCAGTAGTACCGAGGGACAGGGAGTAGGTCAGCCCCAGCATTTT.

This clone has a handful of counts. This chain joins TRBV30 and TRBJ1-3; D is uncertain. Germline CDR1 GTSNPN, CDR2 SVGIG (reference sequence). This CDR3 has 14 residues. V lost 3 bases and J 0 bases, leaving 9 bases between the germline ends. CDR3 coding DNA: TGTGCCTGGAGCCCCTTGTTCTCTGGAAACACCATATATTTT. Translating it yields CAWSPLFSGNTIYF.

This clone was detected only once. The V gene is TRBV27, the J gene TRBJ2-7; D may be TRBD1 (7 bases). CDR3 length equals 14 residues. Germline V CDR1 and CDR2: MNHEY, SMNVEV (reference sequence). Trimming took 6 bases from V and 3 from J, leaving 15 bases between them. CDR3 sequence: CASSLRDSIYEQYF. CDR3 DNA sequence: TGTGCCAGCAGCCTGCGGGACAGTATCTACGAGCAGTACTTC.

The chain uses TRBV7-9 and TRBJ2-1; 13 positions match TRBD2. The CDR3 is 17 amino acids. J gave up 5 bases and V 3 bases, and 7 bases lay outside the gene matches. Germline values: CDR1 SEHNR, CDR2 FQNEAQ (reference sequence). Here the CDR3 reads CASSFQGTSGDHNEQFF. DNA for the CDR3: TGTGCCAGCAGCTTTCAGGGGACTAGCGGGGACCACAATGAGCAGTTCTTC.

The J gene is TRBJ1-4, the V gene TRBV30; no firm D call. CDR1 is GTSNPN, CDR2 SVGIG, per germline (reference sequence). Trimming pared 1 base from V and 8 bases from J, leaving 8 bases between. The CDR3 is 12 residues long. In DNA form, the CDR3 reads TGTGCCTGGAGTGGCTTGGGCGAAAAACTGTTTTTT. Translation: CAWSGLGEKLFF.

The genes are TRBV6-4 and TRBJ1-1; TRBD1 agrees at 7 bases. Germline V CDR1 and CDR2: MRHNA, SNTAGT. The CDR3 is 14 residues long. The J segment lost 3 bases and the V segment lost 6 bases, leaving 7 bases of the junction unmatched. The CDR3 DNA follows: TGTGCCAGCAGAAGAGACAGGGTGGACACTGAAGCTTTCTTT. This translates into CASRRDRVDTEAFF.

This clone was counted once. The V and J genes are TRBV3-1 (or the pseudogene TRBV3-2) and TRBJ2-3, with 10 bases matching TRBD2. Germline V gives CDR1 LGHDT, CDR2 YNNKEL (reference sequence). V lost 1 base, J lost 5 bases, and 6 bases stayed unmatched. The CDR3 extends over 16 amino acids. The CDR3, as DNA: TGTGCCAGCAGCCAAGGGGAGCGGGGGGGCCTAGATACGCAGTATTTT. The encoded protein is CASSQGERGGLDTQYF.